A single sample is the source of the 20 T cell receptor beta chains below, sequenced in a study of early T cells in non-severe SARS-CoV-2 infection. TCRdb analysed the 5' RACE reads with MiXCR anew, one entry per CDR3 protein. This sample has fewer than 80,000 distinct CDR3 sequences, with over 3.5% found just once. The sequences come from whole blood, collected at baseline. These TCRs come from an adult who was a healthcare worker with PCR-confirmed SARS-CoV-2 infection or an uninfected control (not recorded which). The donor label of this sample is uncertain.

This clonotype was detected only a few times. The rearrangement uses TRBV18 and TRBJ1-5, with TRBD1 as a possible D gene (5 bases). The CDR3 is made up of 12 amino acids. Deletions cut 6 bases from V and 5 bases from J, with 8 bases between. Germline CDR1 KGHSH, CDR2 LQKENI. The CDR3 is CASSRGDQPQHF. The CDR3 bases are TGTGCCAGCTCTCGGGGGGATCAGCCCCAGCATTTT.

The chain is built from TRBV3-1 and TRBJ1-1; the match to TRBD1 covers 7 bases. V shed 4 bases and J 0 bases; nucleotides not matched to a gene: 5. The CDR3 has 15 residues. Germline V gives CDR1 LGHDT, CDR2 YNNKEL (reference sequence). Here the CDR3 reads CASSRQGTLNTEAFF. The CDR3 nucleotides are TGTGCCAGCAGCCGACAGGGAACGCTGAACACTGAAGCTTTCTTT.

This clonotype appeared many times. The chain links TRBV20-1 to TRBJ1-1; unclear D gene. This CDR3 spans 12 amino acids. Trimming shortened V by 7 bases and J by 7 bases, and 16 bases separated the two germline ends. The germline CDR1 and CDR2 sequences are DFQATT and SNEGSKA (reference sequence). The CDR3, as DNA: TGCAGTGAGGAAGGGTTGGCAAATGAAGCTTTCTTT. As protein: CSEEGLANEAFF.

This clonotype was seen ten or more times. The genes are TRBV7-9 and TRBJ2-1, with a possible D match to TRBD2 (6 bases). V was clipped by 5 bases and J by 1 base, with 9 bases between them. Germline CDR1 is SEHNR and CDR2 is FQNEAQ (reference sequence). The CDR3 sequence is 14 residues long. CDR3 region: CASSPRGSYNEQFF. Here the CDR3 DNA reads TGTGCCAGCAGCCCCCGGGGGTCCTACAATGAGCAGTTCTTC.

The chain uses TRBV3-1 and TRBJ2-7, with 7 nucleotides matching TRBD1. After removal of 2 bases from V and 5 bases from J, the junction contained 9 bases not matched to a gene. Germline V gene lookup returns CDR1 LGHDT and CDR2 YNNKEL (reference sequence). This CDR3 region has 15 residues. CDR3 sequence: CASSQFLTGLDEQYF. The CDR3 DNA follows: TGTGCCAGCAGCCAATTCCTGACAGGGTTGGACGAGCAGTACTTC.

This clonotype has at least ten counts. CDR3 loop: CAWTSGQETQYF. CDR3 DNA sequence: TGTGCCTGGACTAGCGGTCAAGAGACCCAGTACTTC. The chain is built from TRBV30 and TRBJ2-5; 7 bases agree with TRBD2. CDR3 length equals 12 residues. V trimming: 4 bases; J trimming: 2 bases; junction bases outside the gene matches: 1. Per germline, CDR1 GTSNPN and CDR2 SVGIG (reference sequence).

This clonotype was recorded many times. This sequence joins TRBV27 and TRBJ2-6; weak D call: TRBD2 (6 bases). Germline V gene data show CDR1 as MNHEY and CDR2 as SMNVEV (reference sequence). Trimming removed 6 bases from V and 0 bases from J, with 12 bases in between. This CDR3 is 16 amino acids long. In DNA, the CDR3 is TGTGCCAGCAGGGGGGGAATATTCTCTGGGGCCAACGTCCTGACTTTC. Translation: CASRGGIFSGANVLTF.

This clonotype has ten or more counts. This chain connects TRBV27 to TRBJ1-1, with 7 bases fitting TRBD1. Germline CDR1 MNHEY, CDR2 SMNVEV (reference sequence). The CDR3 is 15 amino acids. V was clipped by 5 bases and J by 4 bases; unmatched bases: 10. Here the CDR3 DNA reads TGTGCCAGCAGTCTCCTGACAGGGATGGCCACTGAAGCTTTCTTT. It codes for CASSLLTGMATEAFF.

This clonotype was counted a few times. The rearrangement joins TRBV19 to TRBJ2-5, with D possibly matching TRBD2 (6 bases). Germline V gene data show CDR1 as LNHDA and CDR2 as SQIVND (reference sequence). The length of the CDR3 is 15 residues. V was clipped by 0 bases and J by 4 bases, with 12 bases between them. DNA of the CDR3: TGTGCCAGTAGTATAGATCGGGAGCCGCGAGAGACCCAGTACTTC. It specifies CASSIDREPRETQYF.

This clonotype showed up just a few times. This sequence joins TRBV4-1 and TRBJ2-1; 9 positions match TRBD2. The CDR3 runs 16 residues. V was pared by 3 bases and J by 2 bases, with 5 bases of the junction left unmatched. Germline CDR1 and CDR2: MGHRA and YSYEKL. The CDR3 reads CASSHSLAGPYNEQFF. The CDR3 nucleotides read TGCGCCAGCAGCCATTCCCTAGCGGGGCCCTACAATGAGCAGTTCTTC.

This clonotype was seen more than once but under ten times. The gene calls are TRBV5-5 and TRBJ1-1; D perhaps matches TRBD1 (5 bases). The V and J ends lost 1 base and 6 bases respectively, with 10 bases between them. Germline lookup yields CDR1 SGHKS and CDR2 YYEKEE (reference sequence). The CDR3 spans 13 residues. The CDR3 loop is CASSLQGIPEAFF. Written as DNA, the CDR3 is TGTGCCAGCAGCTTGCAGGGTATCCCTGAAGCTTTCTTT.

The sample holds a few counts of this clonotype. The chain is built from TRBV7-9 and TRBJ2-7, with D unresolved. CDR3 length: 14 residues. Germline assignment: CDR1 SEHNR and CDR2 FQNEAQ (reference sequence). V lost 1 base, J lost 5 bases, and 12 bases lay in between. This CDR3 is CASSLVGGSHEQYF. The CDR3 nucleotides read TGTGCCAGCAGCTTAGTGGGCGGCAGCCACGAGCAGTACTTC.

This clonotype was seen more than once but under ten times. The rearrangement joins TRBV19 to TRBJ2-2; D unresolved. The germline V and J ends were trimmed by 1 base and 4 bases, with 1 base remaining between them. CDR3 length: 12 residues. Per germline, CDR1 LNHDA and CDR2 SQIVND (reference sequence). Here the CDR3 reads CASSIVTGELFF. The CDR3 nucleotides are TGTGCCAGTAGTATAGTCACCGGGGAGCTGTTTTTT.

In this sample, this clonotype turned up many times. CDR3 nucleotides: TGCAGCGTAAACAGGGGCTCGTCTGGAAACACCATATATTTT. Its translation is CSVNRGSSGNTIYF. V usage is TRBV29-1 and J usage is TRBJ1-3; 7 bases map to TRBD1. The CDR3 is made up of 14 amino acids. CDR1 is SQVTM, CDR2 ANQGSEA, per germline. The junction had 6 bases not matched to a gene; V was cut back by 6 bases and J by 1 base.

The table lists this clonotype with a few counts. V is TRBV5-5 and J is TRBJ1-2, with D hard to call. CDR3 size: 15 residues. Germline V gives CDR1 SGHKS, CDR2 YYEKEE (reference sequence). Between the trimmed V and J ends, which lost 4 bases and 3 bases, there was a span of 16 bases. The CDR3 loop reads CASSPTVGSDYGYTF. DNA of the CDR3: TGTGCCAGCAGCCCCACTGTGGGCTCCGACTATGGCTACACCTTC.

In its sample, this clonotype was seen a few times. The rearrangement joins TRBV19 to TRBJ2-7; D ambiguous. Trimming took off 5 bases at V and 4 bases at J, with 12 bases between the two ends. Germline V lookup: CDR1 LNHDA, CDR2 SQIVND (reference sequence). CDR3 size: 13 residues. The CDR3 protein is CASSPPFMYEQYF. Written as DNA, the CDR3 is TGTGCCAGTAGTCCCCCCTTCATGTACGAGCAGTACTTC.

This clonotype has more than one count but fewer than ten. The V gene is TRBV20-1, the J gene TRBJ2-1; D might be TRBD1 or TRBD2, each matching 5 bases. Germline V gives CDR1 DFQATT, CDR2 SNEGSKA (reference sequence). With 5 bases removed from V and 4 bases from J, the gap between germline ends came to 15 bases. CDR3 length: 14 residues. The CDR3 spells CSASRDGAYNEQFF. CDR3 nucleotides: TGCAGTGCTTCCCGGGACGGAGCGTACAATGAGCAGTTCTTC.

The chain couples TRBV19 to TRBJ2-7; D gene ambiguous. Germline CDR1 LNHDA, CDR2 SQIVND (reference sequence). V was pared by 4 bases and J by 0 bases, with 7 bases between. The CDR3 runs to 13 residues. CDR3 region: CASSNDISYEQYF. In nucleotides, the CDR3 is TGTGCCAGTAGTAACGACATCTCCTACGAGCAGTACTTC. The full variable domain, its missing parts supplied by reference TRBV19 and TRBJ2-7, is DGGITQSPKYLFRKEGQNVTLSCEQNLNHDAMYWYRQDPGQGLRLIYYSQIVNDFQKGDIAEGYSVSREKKESFPLTVTSAQKNPTAFYLCASSNDISYEQYFGPGTRLTVT.

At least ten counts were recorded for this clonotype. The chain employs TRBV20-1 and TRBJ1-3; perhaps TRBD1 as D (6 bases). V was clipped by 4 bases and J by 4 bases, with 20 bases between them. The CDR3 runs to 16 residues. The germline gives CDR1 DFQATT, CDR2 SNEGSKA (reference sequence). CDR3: CSAKQPGTGSGNTIYF. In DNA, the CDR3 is TGCAGTGCTAAACAACCTGGCACAGGGAGCGGAAACACCATATATTTT.

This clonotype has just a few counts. CDR3 residues: CAISESERGAYEQYF. The CDR3 coding sequence is TGTGCCATCAGTGAGTCAGAGCGGGGGGCGTACGAGCAGTACTTC. The rearrangement uses TRBV10-3 and TRBJ2-7; TRBD2 agrees at 9 bases. CDR1 is ENHRY, CDR2 SYGVKD, per germline. The CDR3 is made up of 15 amino acids. With V trimmed by 0 bases and J by 4 bases, 4 bases remained unmatched.